These T cell receptor beta chains were read from a single sample in a study of T cells expressing NK-cell markers. TCRdb processed the 5' RACE reads again and assigns one entry to each CDR3 protein, with no DNA. The specimen's table records about 260,000 distinct CDR3 sequences. The sequenced sample was blood T cells: a sorted CD56 or NKG2C T cell subset, CD4+ or CD8+ T cells, or bulk PBMC T cells (not recorded which). All receptors come from a woman between 18 and 75 years old in good health. The CDR3 runs from the conserved cysteine through the conserved F or W.

v_call: TRBV10-3
j_call: TRBJ2-4
cdr3_aa: CATAPGGLLAKNIQYF

v_call: TRBV20-1
j_call: TRBJ2-3
cdr3_aa: CSARVPGNTDTQYF

v_call: TRBV20-1
j_call: TRBJ1-4
cdr3_aa: CSATFRGEKLFF

v_call: TRBV20-1
j_call: TRBJ2-1
cdr3_aa: CSAELPRARVNNEQFF

v_call: TRBV12-3/TRBV12-4
j_call: TRBJ2-3
cdr3_aa: CASSRLDTQYF

v_call: TRBV29-1
j_call: TRBJ2-2
cdr3_aa: CSVGRTANTGELFF

v_call: TRBV5-1
j_call: TRBJ2-7
cdr3_aa: CASSLRLQSYEQYF

v_call: TRBV20-1
j_call: TRBJ2-1
cdr3_aa: CSARVNSFRDEQFF

v_call: TRBV20-1
j_call: TRBJ2-5
cdr3_aa: CSAGGQGPIPYQETQYF

v_call: TRBV20-1
j_call: TRBJ1-4
cdr3_aa: CSAEFGTGVEKLFF

v_call: TRBV24-1
j_call: TRBJ1-5
cdr3_aa: CATQGRNSNQPQHF

v_call: TRBV29-1
j_call: TRBJ2-3
cdr3_aa: CSTRITDTQYF

v_call: TRBV19
j_call: TRBJ2-1
cdr3_aa: CASIQQGSSYNEQFF

v_call: TRBV5-1
j_call: TRBJ1-1
cdr3_aa: CASSLAQGHTEAFF

v_call: TRBV11-2
j_call: TRBJ2-2
cdr3_aa: CASSPTGGYTGELFF

v_call: TRBV10-3
j_call: TRBJ1-5
cdr3_aa: CAIKAGQALNQPQHF

v_call: TRBV18
j_call: TRBJ2-3
cdr3_aa: CASSPTGGGLTDTQYF

v_call: TRBV5-1
j_call: TRBJ1-6
cdr3_aa: CASSLDTRGMGGSPLHF

v_call: TRBV7-2
j_call: TRBJ1-1
cdr3_aa: CASSEQRETEAFF

v_call: TRBV29-1
j_call: TRBJ1-1
cdr3_aa: CSALGGQANTEAFF

v_call: TRBV19
j_call: TRBJ2-7
cdr3_aa: CASTLSGSSEQYF

v_call: TRBV7-9
j_call: TRBJ1-1
cdr3_aa: CASSLLSFMNTEAFF

v_call: TRBV15
j_call: TRBJ1-5
cdr3_aa: CATSRDRGNQPQHF

v_call: TRBV4-3
j_call: TRBJ2-3
cdr3_aa: CASSQDEGDTQYF

v_call: TRBV10-3
j_call: TRBJ1-3
cdr3_aa: CAISEGRASGNTIYF

v_call: TRBV29-1
j_call: TRBJ2-1
cdr3_aa: CSVDRADSNEQFF

v_call: TRBV5-4
j_call: TRBJ2-1
cdr3_aa: CASSLPRLPIRF

v_call: TRBV23-1
j_call: TRBJ2-1
cdr3_aa: CASAEREDQIYNEQFF

v_call: TRBV12-3/TRBV12-4
j_call: TRBJ1-4
cdr3_aa: CASRADFNEKLFF

v_call: TRBV2
j_call: TRBJ2-3
cdr3_aa: CASRRAGTSGRTDTQYF

v_call: TRBV14
j_call: TRBJ1-3
cdr3_aa: CASSQAHNLGNTIYF

v_call: TRBV7-2
j_call: TRBJ1-1
cdr3_aa: CASSPGHTEAFF

v_call: TRBV5-1
j_call: TRBJ2-6
cdr3_aa: CASSFMTGRTGANVLTF

v_call: TRBV7-9
j_call: TRBJ2-1
cdr3_aa: CASSLGGTSGRNEQFF

v_call: TRBV7-2
j_call: TRBJ2-1
cdr3_aa: CASSRAPHEQFF

v_call: TRBV7-9
j_call: TRBJ2-1
cdr3_aa: CASSSSNEQFF

v_call: TRBV7-6
j_call: TRBJ1-6
cdr3_aa: CASSLSNSPLHF

v_call: TRBV9
j_call: TRBJ2-2
cdr3_aa: CASSVIGGELFF

v_call: TRBV20-1
j_call: TRBJ2-5
cdr3_aa: CSARETSGRAVETQYF

v_call: TRBV18
j_call: TRBJ2-2
cdr3_aa: CASSPLAKTNTGELFF

v_call: TRBV7-6
j_call: TRBJ2-3
cdr3_aa: CASSLGPLKADTQYF

v_call: TRBV5-4
j_call: TRBJ2-1
cdr3_aa: CATRPGQNNEQFF

v_call: TRBV7-2
j_call: TRBJ1-1
cdr3_aa: CASSLTFGARGTEAFF

v_call: TRBV20-1
j_call: TRBJ2-4
cdr3_aa: CSVRSSSGDKNIQYF

v_call: TRBV29-1
j_call: TRBJ2-3
cdr3_aa: CSVSGGVTDTQYF

v_call: TRBV6-2/TRBV6-3
j_call: TRBJ2-1
cdr3_aa: CASSYSLALPYNEQFF

v_call: TRBV5-1
j_call: TRBJ2-1
cdr3_aa: CASGTLAGGYNEQFF

v_call: TRBV12-3/TRBV12-4
j_call: TRBJ2-2
cdr3_aa: CASRPVGAANTGELFF

v_call: TRBV11-2
j_call: TRBJ2-1
cdr3_aa: CASSEDWGSYNEQFF

v_call: TRBV29-1
j_call: TRBJ1-1
cdr3_aa: CSFRLGRNTEAFF

v_call: TRBV28
j_call: TRBJ2-7
cdr3_aa: CASRSNAGGVYEQYF

v_call: TRBV20-1
j_call: TRBJ2-5
cdr3_aa: CSAPTSGGETQYF

v_call: TRBV12-3/TRBV12-4
j_call: TRBJ1-1
cdr3_aa: CASSLFTGEAFF

v_call: TRBV12-3/TRBV12-4
j_call: TRBJ1-6
cdr3_aa: CASSFGHGNSPLHF

v_call: TRBV5-4
j_call: TRBJ2-1
cdr3_aa: CASSLSGGRGSYNEQFF

v_call: TRBV18
j_call: TRBJ2-4
cdr3_aa: CASSPALLAKNIQYF

v_call: TRBV12-3/TRBV12-4
j_call: TRBJ2-3
cdr3_aa: CASRVVGGDTQYF

v_call: TRBV5-4
j_call: TRBJ2-2
cdr3_aa: CASSFRGYAGELFF